The present T cell receptor beta chain was sequenced within a study of human T cells and chemical hapten exposure. CDR3 length: 15 residues. Germline-derived CDR1 and CDR2 are SGHDT and YYEEEE. V was shortened by 0 bases and J by 5 bases, with 11 bases between the two germline ends. There are many counts of this clonotype. TCRdb re-derived calls from the RACE reads in MiXCR, one entry per CDR3 protein. The table records hundreds of thousands of distinct CDR3 sequences, roughly 6.3% of them present only once. Indicated time point: patch test 2, 6 weeks after DPC sensitization. Treatment given: therapeutic diphenylcyclopropenone sensitization with weekly scalp DPC. Whole blood, unfractionated, served as the material for total RNA extraction.

This sequence joins TRBV5-6 and TRBJ1-4; D not resolved. The receptor comes from a woman under 30 with alopecia areata. Some clones in this sample may be carry-over from other donors' samples. Sequences were derived from whole blood, sampled in connection with sensitization to the hapten diphenylcyclopropenone (DPC). CDR3 loop: CASSLGQPLNEKLFF. CDR3 bases: TGTGCCAGCAGCTTGGGGCAGCCGTTGAATGAAAAACTGTTTTTT.